The rows below give T cell receptor beta chains drawn from one sample of a study of human thymus T cells. Assay used: immunoSEQ multiplex PCR; TCRdb lists only in-frame clones, some missing. The sample lists roughly 54,000 clones, around 94% occurring once. Sample: blood. These receptors all stem from a boy under two years old with a congenital heart defect but otherwise immunologically healthy. Each CDR3 is given with its conserved first and last residue. Each record gives: CDR3 protein, CDR3 DNA, V gene, D gene, J gene, clone size. The D gene is left open where the match is weak. Only part of the rows carry a size: once, few, many, or a class if the clone is expanded.

cdr3_aa: CASSKTGHNEQFF; cdr3_nt: TGTGCCAGCAGCAAGACAGGGCACAATGAGCAGTTCTTC; v_call: TRBV6-5; d_call: TRBD1; j_call: TRBJ2-1; clone_size: -
cdr3_aa: CASSKGHWVDLLQNIQYF; cdr3_nt: TGTGCCAGCAGCAAAGGACACTGGGTGGACCTACTCCAAAACATTCAGTACTTC; v_call: TRBV21-1; d_call: -; j_call: TRBJ2-4; clone_size: -
cdr3_aa: CASSAHYDRGQETQYF; cdr3_nt: TGTGCCAGCAGTGCCCACTATGACAGGGGCCAAGAGACCCAGTACTTC; v_call: TRBV6-1; d_call: TRBD1; j_call: TRBJ2-5; clone_size: once
cdr3_aa: CASSLEDTQYF; cdr3_nt: TGCGCCAGCAGCTTGGAGGATACGCAGTATTTT; v_call: TRBV5-1; d_call: -; j_call: TRBJ2-3; clone_size: -
cdr3_aa: CSARGQYEQYF; cdr3_nt: TGCAGTGCTAGGGGACAATACGAGCAGTACTTC; v_call: TRBV20-1; d_call: -; j_call: TRBJ2-7; clone_size: -
cdr3_aa: CASSQDLLAGETQYF; cdr3_nt: TGCGCCAGCAGCCAAGATCTACTAGCGGGAGAGACCCAGTACTTC; v_call: TRBV4-1; d_call: TRBD2; j_call: TRBJ2-5; clone_size: -
cdr3_aa: CASSLGQRNYGYTF; cdr3_nt: TGTGCCAGCAGCTTGGGGCAGCGGAACTATGGCTACACCTTC; v_call: TRBV5-6; d_call: -; j_call: TRBJ1-2; clone_size: -
cdr3_aa: CASSSRGGSSYEQYF; cdr3_nt: TGTGCCAGCAGTTCTCGCGGTGGGAGCTCCTACGAGCAGTACTTC; v_call: TRBV27; d_call: -; j_call: TRBJ2-7; clone_size: -
cdr3_aa: CASSGPGTLNYGYTF; cdr3_nt: TGTGCCAGCAGTGGGCCCGGCACTCTTAACTATGGCTACACCTTC; v_call: TRBV2; d_call: -; j_call: TRBJ1-2; clone_size: -
cdr3_aa: CASSAGGADTEAFF; cdr3_nt: TGTGCCAGCAGCGCAGGGGGCGCCGACACTGAAGCTTTCTTT; v_call: TRBV7-9; d_call: TRBD1; j_call: TRBJ1-1; clone_size: -
cdr3_aa: CASSLAGRYTEAFF; cdr3_nt: TGTGCCAGCAGCTTAGCTGGTCGGTACACTGAAGCTTTCTTT; v_call: TRBV7-2; d_call: -; j_call: TRBJ1-1; clone_size: -
cdr3_aa: CASSYSQGVSTEAFF; cdr3_nt: TGTGCCAGCAGTTACTCGCAGGGCGTAAGCACTGAAGCTTTCTTT; v_call: TRBV6-5; d_call: -; j_call: TRBJ1-1; clone_size: -
cdr3_aa: CASSLVAGQQFF; cdr3_nt: TGTGCCAGCAGCTTAGTAGCGGGCCAGCAGTTCTTC; v_call: TRBV7-2; d_call: TRBD2; j_call: TRBJ2-1; clone_size: -
cdr3_aa: CASSQGKEWGRQSTTEAFF; cdr3_nt: TGCGCCAGCAGCCAAGGTAAAGAATGGGGCCGACAGTCTACCACTGAAGCTTTCTTT; v_call: TRBV4-1; d_call: -; j_call: TRBJ1-1; clone_size: -
cdr3_aa: CASRRGRGPQETQYF; cdr3_nt: TGCGCCAGCAGGAGGGGGAGGGGACCACAAGAGACCCAGTACTTC; v_call: TRBV10-2; d_call: -; j_call: TRBJ2-5; clone_size: -
cdr3_aa: CASSQGGLAGRRETQYF; cdr3_nt: TGTGCCAGCAGCCAGGGGGGACTAGCGGGCCGACGAGAGACCCAGTACTTC; v_call: TRBV11-3; d_call: TRBD2; j_call: TRBJ2-5; clone_size: -
cdr3_aa: CASSPAGNTEAFF; cdr3_nt: TGTGCCAGCTCACCGGCAGGGAACACTGAAGCTTTCTTT; v_call: TRBV18; d_call: -; j_call: TRBJ1-1; clone_size: few
cdr3_aa: CASSPTGGSNQPQHF; cdr3_nt: TGCGCCAGCAGCCCCACAGGGGGCAGCAATCAGCCCCAGCATTTT; v_call: TRBV4-1; d_call: TRBD1; j_call: TRBJ1-5; clone_size: -
cdr3_aa: CASSPGDQPQHF; cdr3_nt: TGTGCCAGCTCACCAGGGGATCAGCCCCAGCATTTT; v_call: TRBV18; d_call: -; j_call: TRBJ1-5; clone_size: -
cdr3_aa: CASSSSGHRDEQFF; cdr3_nt: TGTGCCAGCAGCTCATCGGGACATCGCGATGAGCAGTTCTTC; v_call: TRBV7-9; d_call: -; j_call: TRBJ2-1; clone_size: -
cdr3_aa: CARRPRGGANEKLFF; cdr3_nt: TGTGCCAGAAGACCGAGGGGGGGCGCTAATGAAAAACTGTTTTTT; v_call: TRBV5-3; d_call: -; j_call: TRBJ1-4; clone_size: -
cdr3_aa: CASSQTPKGNIQYF; cdr3_nt: TGTGCCAGCAGTCAAACACCCAAGGGGAACATTCAGTACTTC; v_call: TRBV27; d_call: -; j_call: TRBJ2-4; clone_size: -
cdr3_aa: CASSRGTKNHEQFF; cdr3_nt: TGTGCCAGCAGCAGAGGGACTAAGAACCATGAGCAGTTCTTC; v_call: TRBV21-1; d_call: -; j_call: TRBJ2-1; clone_size: -
cdr3_aa: CASSQDRNLRVEKLFF; cdr3_nt: TGTGCCAGCAGCCAAGACCGGAATCTGCGGGTCGAAAAACTGTTTTTT; v_call: TRBV14; d_call: -; j_call: TRBJ1-4; clone_size: -
cdr3_aa: CASKTGTSGPNTGELFF; cdr3_nt: TGTGCCAGCAAGACCGGGACTAGCGGCCCGAACACCGGGGAGCTGTTTTTT; v_call: TRBV27; d_call: TRBD2; j_call: TRBJ2-2; clone_size: -
cdr3_aa: CASSLVQGANYGYTF; cdr3_nt: TGTGCCAGCAGCTTAGTTCAGGGGGCGAACTATGGCTACACCTTC; v_call: TRBV7-2; d_call: TRBD1; j_call: TRBJ1-2; clone_size: -
cdr3_aa: CASSLGGAGKTQYF; cdr3_nt: TGTGCCAGCAGCTTGGGGGGGGCAGGGAAGACCCAGTACTTC; v_call: TRBV5-4; d_call: -; j_call: TRBJ2-5; clone_size: once
cdr3_aa: CASSLYGGLSYEQYF; cdr3_nt: TGTGCCAGCAGCTTATATGGGGGGCTCTCCTACGAGCAGTACTTC; v_call: TRBV11-2; d_call: -; j_call: TRBJ2-7; clone_size: -
cdr3_aa: CASSLANTEAFF; cdr3_nt: TGTGCCAGCAGCTTGGCCAACACTGAAGCTTTCTTT; v_call: TRBV5-4; d_call: -; j_call: TRBJ1-1; clone_size: -
cdr3_aa: CSVGGGEGREQFF; cdr3_nt: TGCAGCGTTGGCGGGGGGGAGGGCCGCGAGCAGTTCTTC; v_call: TRBV29-1; d_call: TRBD2; j_call: TRBJ2-1; clone_size: once
cdr3_aa: CASSRNEGTGGEETQYF; cdr3_nt: TGTGCCAGCAGCCGTAACGAGGGAACAGGGGGCGAGGAGACCCAGTACTTC; v_call: TRBV21-1; d_call: -; j_call: TRBJ2-5; clone_size: once
cdr3_aa: CASSYGQVVNSPLHF; cdr3_nt: TGTGCCAGCAGTTACGGGCAGGTTGTGAATTCACCCCTCCACTTT; v_call: TRBV6-5; d_call: -; j_call: TRBJ1-6; clone_size: -
cdr3_aa: CASSAYLGTGEQGYTF; cdr3_nt: TGTGCCAGCAGTGCCTACCTCGGGACAGGGGAGCAGGGCTACACCTTC; v_call: TRBV6-1; d_call: TRBD1; j_call: TRBJ1-2; clone_size: -
cdr3_aa: CASSQIGTGAVGEQYF; cdr3_nt: TGTGCCAGCAGCCAAATCGGGACAGGGGCGGTAGGCGAGCAGTACTTC; v_call: TRBV16; d_call: TRBD1; j_call: TRBJ2-7; clone_size: -
cdr3_aa: CASSPPQRGSNTGELFF; cdr3_nt: TGTGCCAGCTCACCACCGCAGCGGGGCTCGAACACCGGGGAGCTGTTTTTT; v_call: TRBV18; d_call: TRBD2; j_call: TRBJ2-2; clone_size: -
cdr3_aa: CASSLAKGANEKLFF; cdr3_nt: TGTGCCAGCAGCTTAGCGAAGGGGGCGAATGAAAAACTGTTTTTT; v_call: TRBV7-9; d_call: TRBD1; j_call: TRBJ1-4; clone_size: once
cdr3_aa: CASSPGAGNTIYF; cdr3_nt: TGTGCCAGCAGCCCAGGGGCTGGAAACACCATATATTTT; v_call: TRBV7-2; d_call: -; j_call: TRBJ1-3; clone_size: -
cdr3_aa: CASSQDPPGLAGGEQYF; cdr3_nt: TGTGCCAGCAGCCAAGACCCTCCCGGACTAGCGGGAGGCGAGCAGTACTTC; v_call: TRBV14; d_call: TRBD2; j_call: TRBJ2-7; clone_size: -
cdr3_aa: CASSPDSGRNTEAFF; cdr3_nt: TGTGCCAGTAGTCCCGACAGCGGTCGGAACACTGAAGCTTTCTTT; v_call: TRBV19; d_call: -; j_call: TRBJ1-1; clone_size: -
cdr3_aa: CASSPGTGAVATGELFF; cdr3_nt: TGTGCCAGCAGCCCCGGGACAGGGGCCGTAGCCACCGGGGAGCTGTTTTTT; v_call: TRBV11-3; d_call: TRBD1; j_call: TRBJ2-2; clone_size: -
cdr3_aa: CASSQVSRNEQFF; cdr3_nt: TGCGCCAGCAGCCAAGTATCCCGAAATGAGCAGTTCTTC; v_call: TRBV4-3; d_call: -; j_call: TRBJ2-1; clone_size: -
cdr3_aa: CASSPQTSGGETQYF; cdr3_nt: TGTGCCAGCAGCCCCCAGACTAGCGGGGGTGAGACCCAGTACTTC; v_call: TRBV7-2; d_call: TRBD2; j_call: TRBJ2-5; clone_size: -
cdr3_aa: CSVAGAVYNEQFF; cdr3_nt: TGCAGCGTTGCGGGAGCGGTCTACAATGAGCAGTTCTTC; v_call: TRBV29-1; d_call: -; j_call: TRBJ2-1; clone_size: -
cdr3_aa: CAWTFTDTQYF; cdr3_nt: TGTGCCTGGACGTTCACAGATACGCAGTATTTT; v_call: TRBV30; d_call: -; j_call: TRBJ2-3; clone_size: -
cdr3_aa: CASSFSGRAYKQYF; cdr3_nt: TGTGCCAGCAGTTTTTCCGGGAGGGCCTACAAGCAGTACTTC; v_call: TRBV28; d_call: TRBD2; j_call: TRBJ2-7; clone_size: -
cdr3_aa: CASSSSLRGGELFF; cdr3_nt: TGTGCCAGCAGCTCCTCCCTCAGGGGTGGGGAGCTGTTTTTT; v_call: TRBV7-9; d_call: -; j_call: TRBJ2-2; clone_size: -
cdr3_aa: CASSSQAEAFF; cdr3_nt: TGTGCCAGCAGCTCACAGGCTGAAGCTTTCTTT; v_call: TRBV5-6; d_call: -; j_call: TRBJ1-1; clone_size: -
cdr3_aa: CASSTTGWSYEQYF; cdr3_nt: TGTGCCAGTAGTACGACAGGATGGTCCTACGAGCAGTACTTC; v_call: TRBV19; d_call: -; j_call: TRBJ2-7; clone_size: -
cdr3_aa: CASSLDSSYEQYF; cdr3_nt: TGTGCCAGCAGCTTAGACAGCTCCTACGAGCAGTACTTC; v_call: TRBV7-9; d_call: -; j_call: TRBJ2-7; clone_size: few
cdr3_aa: CATSRGGRGGTDTQYF; cdr3_nt: TGTGCCACCAGCAGAGGAGGGCGGGGGGGCACAGATACGCAGTATTTT; v_call: TRBV15; d_call: TRBD2; j_call: TRBJ2-3; clone_size: -
cdr3_aa: CASRELAPSTDTQYF; cdr3_nt: TGTGCCAGCAGGGAACTAGCCCCCAGCACAGATACGCAGTATTTT; v_call: TRBV9; d_call: -; j_call: TRBJ2-3; clone_size: -
cdr3_aa: CASSYTGANQPQHF; cdr3_nt: TGTGCCAGCAGTTACACAGGGGCTAATCAGCCCCAGCATTTT; v_call: TRBV6-5; d_call: TRBD1; j_call: TRBJ1-5; clone_size: -
cdr3_aa: CASSLAGLAVEQFF; cdr3_nt: TGTGCCAGCAGCTTAGCGGGACTAGCGGTTGAGCAGTTCTTC; v_call: TRBV7-9; d_call: TRBD2; j_call: TRBJ2-1; clone_size: -
cdr3_aa: CSVHAPGHQETQYF; cdr3_nt: TGCAGCGTTCATGCCCCGGGACACCAAGAGACCCAGTACTTC; v_call: TRBV29-1; d_call: -; j_call: TRBJ2-5; clone_size: -